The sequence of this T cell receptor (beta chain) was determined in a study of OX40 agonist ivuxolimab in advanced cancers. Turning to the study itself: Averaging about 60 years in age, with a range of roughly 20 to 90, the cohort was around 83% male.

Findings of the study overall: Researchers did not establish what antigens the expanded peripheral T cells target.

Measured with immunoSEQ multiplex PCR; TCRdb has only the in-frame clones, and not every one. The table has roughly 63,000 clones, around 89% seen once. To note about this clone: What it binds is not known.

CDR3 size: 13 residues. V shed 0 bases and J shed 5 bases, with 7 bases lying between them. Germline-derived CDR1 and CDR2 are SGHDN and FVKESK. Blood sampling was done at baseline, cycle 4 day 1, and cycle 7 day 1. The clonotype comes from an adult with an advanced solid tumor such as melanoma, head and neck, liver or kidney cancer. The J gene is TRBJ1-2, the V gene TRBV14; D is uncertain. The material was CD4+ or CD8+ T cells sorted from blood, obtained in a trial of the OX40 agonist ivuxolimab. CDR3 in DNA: TGTGCCAGCAGCCAAGAAGGCACTTATGGCTACACCTTC. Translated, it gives CASSQEGTYGYTF.